A single sample is the source of the 22 T cell receptor beta chains below, sequenced in a study of blood T cell repertoires in COVID-19. Sequenced by immunoSEQ multiplex PCR; TCRdb stores in-frame clones only, minus some. The table includes about 98,000 clones, roughly 82% detected once. Source material: peripheral blood. These receptors all stem from an elderly man with acute or convalescent COVID-19.

The V call is TRBV19, the J call TRBJ1-5, with D hard to call. The V end lost 4 bases, the J end lost 0 bases, and 7 bases lay between the germline ends. The CDR3 has 14 amino acids. CDR1 and CDR2 from the germline V gene are LNHDA and SQIVND (reference sequence). The chain's CDR3 is CASSTSVSNQPQHF. CDR3 DNA sequence: TGTGCCAGTAGTACCTCAGTTAGCAATCAGCCCCAGCATTTT.

The genes are TRBV12-3 or TRBV12-4 and TRBJ1-1; 8 bases match TRBD1. The CDR3 contains 13 residues. The junction had 7 bases not matched to a gene; V was cut back by 6 bases and J by 7 bases. The CDR3 region is CASSPTGAVEAFF. CDR3 DNA: TGTGCCAGCAGCCCGACAGGGGCGGTTGAAGCTTTCTTT.

The genes are TRBV30 and TRBJ1-5; 9 bases line up with TRBD1. V lost 5 bases to trimming and J lost 6 bases; unmatched junction nucleotides: 2. CDR3 length: 12 amino acids. Germline values: CDR1 GTSNPN, CDR2 SVGIG (reference sequence). CDR3 amino acids: CAWETGGQPQHF. The CDR3 coding sequence is TGTGCCTGGGAGACAGGGGGTCAGCCCCAGCATTTT.

The genes are TRBV9 and TRBJ2-2; TRBD1 matches 7 bases. The V and J ends lost 0 bases and 3 bases, in that order; junction bases with no gene match: 2. Germline CDR1 SGDLS, CDR2 YYNGEE. This CDR3 has 15 residues. CDR3: CASSVGGQYTGELFF. CDR3 DNA sequence: TGTGCCAGCAGCGTAGGGGGACAGTACACCGGGGAGCTGTTTTTT.

Note on this clone: Sequence at one end of the junction differs from germline and may be a read error. This chain connects TRBV6-5 to TRBJ2-3, with 9 positions matching TRBD2. Germline V lookup: CDR1 MNHEY, CDR2 SVGAGI. The CDR3 is made up of 15 amino acids. CDR3 nucleotide sequence: TGTGCCAGCAGTTACGGCGGGGGGGGCACCGATACGCAGTATTTT. This gives the protein CASSYGGGGTDTQYF.

This clone was seen a handful of times. V is TRBV24-1 and J is TRBJ2-7; no clear D gene. Germline lookup yields CDR1 KGHDR and CDR2 SFDVKD. The CDR3 runs to 11 residues. Trimming removed 9 bases at V and 6 bases at J, with 11 bases between. In nucleotides, the CDR3 is TGTGCCACCGCGGAGAGGTTCGAGCAGTACTTC. It codes for CATAERFEQYF.

V is TRBV11-2 and J is TRBJ2-3; the D gene is possibly TRBD1 (6 bases). The CDR3 totals 16 residues. CDR1 SGHAT and CDR2 FQNNGV come from the germline V gene. Deletions cut 7 bases from V and 4 bases from J, with 21 bases between. The CDR3 DNA reads TGTGCCAGCACCCAATTAACCGGGACACGTTCAGATACGCAGTATTTT. Amino acid sequence: CASTQLTGTRSDTQYF.

Only a few counts were recorded for this clone. This chain connects TRBV9 to TRBJ2-4, with 7 bases aligning to TRBD1. The CDR3 has 13 residues. The germline CDR1 and CDR2 sequences are SGDLS and YYNGEE. The V gene end was trimmed by 0 bases and the J gene end by 6 bases; junction bases not matched to a gene: 0. This CDR3 is CASSVGDRNIQYF. The CDR3 nucleotides read TGTGCCAGCAGCGTAGGGGACAGAAACATTCAGTACTTC. Filled out from reference TRBV9 and TRBJ2-4, the complete variable domain reads DSGVTQTPKHLITATGQRVTLRCSPRSGDLSVYWYQQSLDQGLQFLIQYYNGEERAKGNILERFSAQQFPDLHSELNLSSLELGDSALYFCASSVGDRNIQYFGAGTRLSVL.

This chain uses TRBV5-6 with TRBJ1-3; no reliable D call. V was shortened by 0 bases and J by 0 bases, with 10 bases between the two germline ends. Germline lookup yields CDR1 SGHDT and CDR2 YYEEEE. The CDR3 has 16 amino acids. The CDR3 DNA is TGTGCCAGCAGCTTGGCCCAGCGAACCTCTGGAAACACCATATATTTT. Residues: CASSLAQRTSGNTIYF. The whole variable domain, filled in from reference TRBV5-6 and TRBJ1-3, reads DAGVTQSPTHLIKTRGQQVTLRCSPKSGHDTVSWYQQALGQGPQFIFQYYEEEERQRGNFPDRFSGHQFPNYSSELNVNALLLGDSALYLCASSLAQRTSGNTIYFGEGSWLTVV.

The chain carries TRBV5-1 and TRBJ2-5; D possibly corresponds to TRBD1 (6 bases). The CDR3 has 14 residues. Trimming pared 4 bases from V and 7 bases from J, leaving 17 bases between. The germline V gene encodes CDR1 SGHRS and CDR2 YFSETQ. The CDR3 sequence is CASSGGQPEGTQYF. The CDR3 coding sequence is TGCGCCAGCAGCGGAGGACAGCCGGAAGGGACCCAGTACTTC.

The chain has TRBV19 and TRBJ2-5; 9 bases line up with TRBD1. The CDR3 has 14 amino acids. Losses at the gene ends were 7 bases for V and 4 bases for J; bases not matched to a gene: 7. Germline-derived CDR1 and CDR2 are LNHDA and SQIVND (reference sequence). CDR3 coding DNA: TGTGCCAGTACCCCGCGGGACAGGGCAGAGACCCAGTACTTC. Amino acids: CASTPRDRAETQYF. The complete variable domain, with remaining parts taken from reference TRBV19 and TRBJ2-5, reads DGGITQSPKYLFRKEGQNVTLSCEQNLNHDAMYWYRQDPGQGLRLIYYSQIVNDFQKGDIAEGYSVSREKKESFPLTVTSAQKNPTAFYLCASTPRDRAETQYFGPGTRLLVL.

CDR3 sequence reads: CASNKRDTGKEKLFF. CDR3 coding DNA: TGTGCCAGCAACAAACGGGACACCGGTAAAGAAAAACTGTTTTTT. This sequence joins TRBV7-9 and TRBJ1-4; the D gene is possibly TRBD1 (6 bases). Deletions cut 7 bases from V and 8 bases from J, with 20 bases between. In germline, CDR1 is SEHNR, CDR2 FQNEAQ (reference sequence). This CDR3 region has 15 residues.

Here the CDR3 reads CASRGALVGTGELFF. The CDR3 nucleotides are TGTGCCAGCAGGGGGGCCCTAGTAGGCACCGGGGAGCTGTTTTTT. The rearrangement uses TRBV28 and TRBJ2-2, with a tentative D call TRBD1 (6 bases). V gave up 6 bases and J gave up 4 bases, with 15 bases separating them. The CDR3 sequence is 15 residues long. The germline V gene has CDR1 MDHEN and CDR2 SYDVKM.

This rearrangement joins TRBV14 to TRBJ2-1; 12 nucleotides agree with TRBD2. The CDR3 is 18 amino acids. Germline CDR1 and CDR2: SGHDN and FVKESK. After removal of 5 bases from V and 1 base from J, the junction contained 9 bases not matched to a gene. The CDR3 region is CASSSGLAGGPSYNEQFF. CDR3 bases: TGTGCCAGCAGCTCGGGGCTAGCGGGAGGGCCGTCCTACAATGAGCAGTTCTTC.

This sequence joins TRBV19 and TRBJ2-6; D is ambiguous. The germline V gene encodes CDR1 LNHDA and CDR2 SQIVND (reference sequence). This CDR3 comprises 17 residues. Trimming stripped 3 bases from V and 0 bases from J, with 12 bases between. CDR3 residues: CASSIESTLSGANVLTF. CDR3 in DNA: TGTGCCAGTAGTATTGAGTCCACCCTCTCTGGGGCCAACGTCCTGACTTTC.

Comments on this clone: Within the sample, other DNA sequences also encode this same CDR3. The chain recombines TRBV7-2 with TRBJ1-1; the D gene is possibly TRBD1 (5 bases). The CDR3 runs 13 residues. Between the trimmed V and J ends, which lost 5 bases and 1 base, there was a span of 8 bases. Germline V lookup: CDR1 SGHTA, CDR2 FQGNSA. CDR3 DNA sequence: TGTGCCAGCAGCCTAGGGGCGAACACTGAAGCTTTCTTT. Its translation: CASSLGANTEAFF.

The CDR3 DNA follows: TGTGCCAGCAGCGACCGGGACTTGAATCAGCCCCAGCATTTT. It translates to CASSDRDLNQPQHF. The chain links TRBV16 to TRBJ1-5; maybe TRBD1 (5 bases). The ends were cut back, 5 bases at V and 4 bases at J, with 12 bases in the middle. The CDR3 runs to 14 residues. Looked up from germline, CDR1 is KGHSY and CDR2 is FQNENV.

The rearrangement links TRBV2 to TRBJ2-4; TRBD1 agrees at 8 bases. The CDR3 runs 20 residues. Unmatched junction bases numbered 13, after V lost 0 bases and J lost 0 bases. Germline V gene data show CDR1 as SNHLY and CDR2 as FYNNEI. As DNA, the CDR3 is TGTGCCAGCAGTGAAGCGAGGGACAGGCCGAATCTCCTAGCCAAAAACATTCAGTACTTC. Its translation: CASSEARDRPNLLAKNIQYF.

The chain carries TRBV24-1 and TRBJ1-1; D uncertain. The germline V and J ends were trimmed by 3 bases and 1 base, with 14 bases remaining between them. CDR1 and CDR2 (germline): KGHDR, SFDVKD. This CDR3 is 16 amino acids long. As DNA, the CDR3 is TGTGCCACCAGTGATGGAGGACGGAAGACGAACACTGAAGCTTTCTTT. Its translation is CATSDGGRKTNTEAFF.

The CDR3 sequence: CASSLASWGYTEAFF. The CDR3 DNA is TGTGCCAGCAGCTTAGCCTCTTGGGGCTACACTGAAGCTTTCTTT. The chain couples TRBV11-2 to TRBJ1-1; tentative D call: TRBD1 (5 bases). Trimming pared 1 base from V and 3 bases from J, leaving 12 bases between. The CDR3 sequence is 15 residues long. CDR1 is SGHAT and CDR2 is FQNNGV in the germline V gene.

The chain recombines TRBV6-5 with TRBJ1-1, with a weak D call TRBD1 (5 bases). Trimming stripped 5 bases from V and 0 bases from J, with 7 bases between. The V gene's germline CDR1 is MNHEY and CDR2 SVGAGI. The CDR3 has 13 amino acids. CDR3 in amino acids: CASSIQVNTEAFF. DNA of the CDR3: TGTGCCAGCAGTATACAGGTGAACACTGAAGCTTTCTTT.

The V gene is TRBV27, the J gene TRBJ2-4; 7 bases line up with TRBD2. The germline V gene encodes CDR1 MNHEY and CDR2 SMNVEV (reference sequence). The CDR3 is 16 amino acids. V trimming: 6 bases; J trimming: 0 bases; junction bases outside the gene matches: 8. CDR3: CASRSGGLLAKNIQYF. Written as DNA, the CDR3 is TGTGCCAGCAGATCGGGAGGCTTGCTAGCCAAAAACATTCAGTACTTC.